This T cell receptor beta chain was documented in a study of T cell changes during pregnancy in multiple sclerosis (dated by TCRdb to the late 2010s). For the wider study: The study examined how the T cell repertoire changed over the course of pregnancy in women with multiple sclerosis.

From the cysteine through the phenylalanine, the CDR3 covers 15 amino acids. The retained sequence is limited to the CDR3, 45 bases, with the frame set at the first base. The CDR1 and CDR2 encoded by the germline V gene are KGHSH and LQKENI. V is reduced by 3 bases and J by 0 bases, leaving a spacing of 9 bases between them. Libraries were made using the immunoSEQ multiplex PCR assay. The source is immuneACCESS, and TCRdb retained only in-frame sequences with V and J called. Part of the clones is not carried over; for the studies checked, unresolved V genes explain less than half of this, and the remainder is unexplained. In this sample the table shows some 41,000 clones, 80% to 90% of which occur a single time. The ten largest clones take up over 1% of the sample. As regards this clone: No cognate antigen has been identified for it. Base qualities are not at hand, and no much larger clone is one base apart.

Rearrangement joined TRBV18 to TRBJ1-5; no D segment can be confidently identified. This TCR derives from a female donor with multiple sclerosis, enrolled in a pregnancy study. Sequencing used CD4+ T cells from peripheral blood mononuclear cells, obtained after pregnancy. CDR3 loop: CASSPAGYSNQPQHF. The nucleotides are TGTGCCAGCTCACCCGCAGGATATAGCAATCAGCCCCAGCATTTT.